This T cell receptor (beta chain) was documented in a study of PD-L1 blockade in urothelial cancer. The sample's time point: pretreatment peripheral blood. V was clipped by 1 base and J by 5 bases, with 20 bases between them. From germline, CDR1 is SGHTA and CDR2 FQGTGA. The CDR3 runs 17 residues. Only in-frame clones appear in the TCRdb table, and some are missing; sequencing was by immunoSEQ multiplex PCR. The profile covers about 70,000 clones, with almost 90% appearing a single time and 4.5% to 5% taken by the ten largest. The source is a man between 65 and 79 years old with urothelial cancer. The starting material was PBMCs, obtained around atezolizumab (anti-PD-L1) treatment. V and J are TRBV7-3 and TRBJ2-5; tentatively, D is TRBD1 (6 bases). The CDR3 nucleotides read TGTGCCAGCAGCTTAAAAACGGGCAGGGGCGAGGTTGAGACCCAGTACTTC. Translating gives CASSLKTGRGEVETQYF.